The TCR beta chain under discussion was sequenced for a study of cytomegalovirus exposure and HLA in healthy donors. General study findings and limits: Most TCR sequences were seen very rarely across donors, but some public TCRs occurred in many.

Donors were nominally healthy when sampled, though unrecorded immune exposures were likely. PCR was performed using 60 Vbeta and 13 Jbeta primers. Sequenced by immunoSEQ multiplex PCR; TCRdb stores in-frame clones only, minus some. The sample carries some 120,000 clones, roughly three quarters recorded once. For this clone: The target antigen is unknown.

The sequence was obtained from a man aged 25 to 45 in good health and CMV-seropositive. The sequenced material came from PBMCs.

This chain's CDR3 is CASSIGLAGAGETQYF. CDR3 nucleotides: TGTGCCAGCAGCATCGGACTAGCGGGAGCAGGAGAGACCCAGTACTTC. This chain connects TRBV5-4 to TRBJ2-5, with 13 positions matching TRBD2. Trimming cost V 4 bases and J 4 bases; bases outside gene matches: 7. Germline CDR1 is SGHNT and CDR2 is YYREEE (reference sequence). There are 16 residues in the CDR3.